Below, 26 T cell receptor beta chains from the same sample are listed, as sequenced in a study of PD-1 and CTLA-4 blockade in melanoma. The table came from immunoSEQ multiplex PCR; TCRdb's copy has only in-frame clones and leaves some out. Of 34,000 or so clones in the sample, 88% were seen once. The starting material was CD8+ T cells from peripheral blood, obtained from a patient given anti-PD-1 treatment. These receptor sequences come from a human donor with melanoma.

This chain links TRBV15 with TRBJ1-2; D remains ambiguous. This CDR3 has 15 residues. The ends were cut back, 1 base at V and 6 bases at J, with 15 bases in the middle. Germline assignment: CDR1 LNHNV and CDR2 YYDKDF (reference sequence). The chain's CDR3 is CATSRADSGNNGYTF. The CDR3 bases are TGTGCCACCAGCAGAGCAGATTCGGGGAACAATGGCTACACCTTC.

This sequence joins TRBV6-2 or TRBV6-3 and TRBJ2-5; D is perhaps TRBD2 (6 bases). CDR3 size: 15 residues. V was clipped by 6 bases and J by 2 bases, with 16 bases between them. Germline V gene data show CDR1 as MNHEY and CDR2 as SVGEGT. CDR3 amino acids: CASSLRGTVQETQYF. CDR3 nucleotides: TGTGCCAGCAGCCTACGCGGGACCGTACAAGAGACCCAGTACTTC.

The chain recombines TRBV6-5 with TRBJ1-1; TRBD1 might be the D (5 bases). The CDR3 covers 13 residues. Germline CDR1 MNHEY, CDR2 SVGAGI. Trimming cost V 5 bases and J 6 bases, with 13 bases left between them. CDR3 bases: TGTGCCAGCAGTCCGGGACGCTTTTCTGAAGCTTTCTTT. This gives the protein CASSPGRFSEAFF.

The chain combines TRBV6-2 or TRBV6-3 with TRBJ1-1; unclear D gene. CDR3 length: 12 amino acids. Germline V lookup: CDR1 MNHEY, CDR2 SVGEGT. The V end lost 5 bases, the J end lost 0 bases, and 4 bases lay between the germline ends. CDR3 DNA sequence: TGTGCCAGCAGTGTCATGAACACTGAAGCTTTCTTT. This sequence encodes CASSVMNTEAFF.

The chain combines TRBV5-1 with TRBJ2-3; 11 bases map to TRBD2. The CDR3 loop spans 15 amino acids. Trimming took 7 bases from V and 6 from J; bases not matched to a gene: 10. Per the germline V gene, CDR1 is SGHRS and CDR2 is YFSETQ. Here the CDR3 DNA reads TGCGCCAGCTCGATGGGGACTAGCGGTGCTGATACGCAGTATTTT. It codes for CASSMGTSGADTQYF.

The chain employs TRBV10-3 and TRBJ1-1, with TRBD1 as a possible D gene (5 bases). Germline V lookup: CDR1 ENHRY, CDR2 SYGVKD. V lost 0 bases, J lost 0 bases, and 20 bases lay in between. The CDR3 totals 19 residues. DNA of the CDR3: TGTGCCATCAGTGAGTCGTCTTGGGCAGGGATAAAAATGAACACTGAAGCTTTCTTT. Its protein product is CAISESSWAGIKMNTEAFF.

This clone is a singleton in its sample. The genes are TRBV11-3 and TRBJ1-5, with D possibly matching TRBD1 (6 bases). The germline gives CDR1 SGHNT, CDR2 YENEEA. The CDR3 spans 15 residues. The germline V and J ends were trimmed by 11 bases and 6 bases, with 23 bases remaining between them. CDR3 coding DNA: TGTGCCGGGGGTCTTACAGGGAAGTTGGGTCAGCCCCAGCATTTT. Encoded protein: CAGGLTGKLGQPQHF.

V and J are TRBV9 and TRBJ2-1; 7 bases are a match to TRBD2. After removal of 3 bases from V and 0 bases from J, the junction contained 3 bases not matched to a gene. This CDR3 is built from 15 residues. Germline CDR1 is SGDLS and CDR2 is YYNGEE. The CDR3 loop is CASSARTSSYNEQFF. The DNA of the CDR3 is TGTGCCAGCAGCGCCCGGACTAGCTCCTACAATGAGCAGTTCTTC.

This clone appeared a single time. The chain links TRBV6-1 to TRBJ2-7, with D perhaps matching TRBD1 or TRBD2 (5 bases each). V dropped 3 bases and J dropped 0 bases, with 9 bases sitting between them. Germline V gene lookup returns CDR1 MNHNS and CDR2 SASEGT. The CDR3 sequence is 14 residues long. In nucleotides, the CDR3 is TGTGCCAGCAGTGATCGGGGCAACTCCTACGAGCAGTACTTC. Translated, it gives CASSDRGNSYEQYF.

The CDR3 sequence is CASSLGWRGTQYF. CDR3 nucleotide sequence: TGTGCCAGCAGTTTAGGGTGGCGTGGGACCCAGTACTTC. The chain has TRBV12-3 or TRBV12-4 and TRBJ2-5; D uncertain. With 1 base removed from V and 7 bases from J, the gap between germline ends came to 10 bases. The CDR3 sequence is 13 residues long.

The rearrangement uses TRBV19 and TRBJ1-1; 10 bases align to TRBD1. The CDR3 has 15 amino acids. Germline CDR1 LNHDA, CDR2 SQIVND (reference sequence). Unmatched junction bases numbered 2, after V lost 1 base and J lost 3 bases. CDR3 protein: CASSIGTGGDTEAFF. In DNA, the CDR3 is TGTGCCAGTAGTATAGGGACAGGGGGAGACACTGAAGCTTTCTTT.

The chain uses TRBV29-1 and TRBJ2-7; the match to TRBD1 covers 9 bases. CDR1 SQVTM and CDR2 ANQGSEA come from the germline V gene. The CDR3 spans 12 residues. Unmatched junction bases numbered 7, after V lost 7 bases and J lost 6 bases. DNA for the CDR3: TGCAGCGGACGGGGACAGGGTGGCGAGCAGTACTTC. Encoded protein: CSGRGQGGEQYF.

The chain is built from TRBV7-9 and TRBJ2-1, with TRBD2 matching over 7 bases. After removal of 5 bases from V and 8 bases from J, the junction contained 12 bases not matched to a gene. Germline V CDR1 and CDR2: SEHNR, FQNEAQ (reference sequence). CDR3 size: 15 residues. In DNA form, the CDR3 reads TGTGCCAGCAGCCCACGGGACTACGGGGACGATGAGCAGTTCTTC. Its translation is CASSPRDYGDDEQFF. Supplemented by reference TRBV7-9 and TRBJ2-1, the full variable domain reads DTGVSQNPRHKITKRGQNVTFRCDPISEHNRLYWYRQTLGQGPEFLTYFQNEAQLEKSRLLSDRFSAERPKGSFSTLEIQRTEQGDSAMYLCASSPRDYGDDEQFFGPGTRLTVL.

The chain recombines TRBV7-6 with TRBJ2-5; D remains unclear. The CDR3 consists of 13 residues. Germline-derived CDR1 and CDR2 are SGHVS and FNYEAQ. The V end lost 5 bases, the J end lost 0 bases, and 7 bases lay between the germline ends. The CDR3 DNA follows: TGTGCCAGCAGCCTCCTGTACCAAGAGACCCAGTACTTC. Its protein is CASSLLYQETQYF.

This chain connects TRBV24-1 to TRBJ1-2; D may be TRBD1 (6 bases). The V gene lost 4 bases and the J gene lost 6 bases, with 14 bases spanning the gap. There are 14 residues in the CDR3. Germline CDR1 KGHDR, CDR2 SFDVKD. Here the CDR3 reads CATSENGGSDGYTF. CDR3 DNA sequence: TGTGCCACCAGTGAGAACGGGGGCTCTGATGGCTACACCTTC.

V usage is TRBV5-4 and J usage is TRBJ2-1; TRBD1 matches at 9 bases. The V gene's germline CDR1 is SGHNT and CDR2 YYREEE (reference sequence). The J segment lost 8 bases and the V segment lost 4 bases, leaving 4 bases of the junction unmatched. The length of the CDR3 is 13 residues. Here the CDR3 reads CASSAGTGYEQFF. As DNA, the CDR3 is TGTGCCAGCAGCGCCGGGACAGGGTATGAGCAGTTCTTC.

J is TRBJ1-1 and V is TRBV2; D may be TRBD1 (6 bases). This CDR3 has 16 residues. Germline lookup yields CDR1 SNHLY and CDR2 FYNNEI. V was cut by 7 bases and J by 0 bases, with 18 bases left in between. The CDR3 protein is CASIGSEGGVNTEAFF. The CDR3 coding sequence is TGTGCCAGCATTGGAAGTGAAGGGGGTGTGAACACTGAAGCTTTCTTT. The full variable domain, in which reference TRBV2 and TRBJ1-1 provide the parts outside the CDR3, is EPEVTQTPSHQVTQMGQEVILRCVPISNHLYFYWYRQILGQKVEFLVSFYNNEISEKSEIFDDQFSVERPDGSNFTLKIRSTKLEDSAMYFCASIGSEGGVNTEAFFGQGTRLTVV.

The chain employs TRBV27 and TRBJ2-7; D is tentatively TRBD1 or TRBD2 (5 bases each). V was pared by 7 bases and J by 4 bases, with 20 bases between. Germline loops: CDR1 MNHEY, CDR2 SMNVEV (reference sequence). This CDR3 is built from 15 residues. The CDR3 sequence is CASTLSGTGSYEQYF. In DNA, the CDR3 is TGTGCCAGCACCCTATCCGGGACCGGGTCGTACGAGCAGTACTTC.

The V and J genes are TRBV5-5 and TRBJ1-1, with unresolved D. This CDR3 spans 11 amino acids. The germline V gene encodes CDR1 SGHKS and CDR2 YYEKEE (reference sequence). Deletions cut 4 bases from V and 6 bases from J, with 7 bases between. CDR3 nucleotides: TGTGCCAGCAGCCTTTGGGCTGAAGCTTTCTTT. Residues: CASSLWAEAFF.

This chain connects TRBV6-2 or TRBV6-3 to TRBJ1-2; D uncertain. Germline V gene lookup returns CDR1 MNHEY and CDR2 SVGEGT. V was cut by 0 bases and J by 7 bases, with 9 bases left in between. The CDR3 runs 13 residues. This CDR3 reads CASSYSEVGGYTF. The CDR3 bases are TGTGCCAGCAGTTACTCGGAGGTTGGTGGCTACACCTTC.

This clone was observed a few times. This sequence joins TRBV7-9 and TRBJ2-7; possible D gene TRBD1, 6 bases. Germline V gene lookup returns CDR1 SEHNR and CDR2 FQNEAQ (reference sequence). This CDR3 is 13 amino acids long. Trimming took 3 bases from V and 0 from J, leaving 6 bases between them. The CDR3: CASSLDSSYEQYF. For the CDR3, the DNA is TGTGCCAGCAGCTTGGACAGCTCCTACGAGCAGTACTTC.

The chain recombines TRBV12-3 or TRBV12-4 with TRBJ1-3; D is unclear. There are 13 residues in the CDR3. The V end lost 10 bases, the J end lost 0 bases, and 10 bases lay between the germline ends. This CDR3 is CATLRGSGNTIYF. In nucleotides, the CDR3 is TGTGCCACCCTCCGGGGCTCTGGAAACACCATATATTTT.

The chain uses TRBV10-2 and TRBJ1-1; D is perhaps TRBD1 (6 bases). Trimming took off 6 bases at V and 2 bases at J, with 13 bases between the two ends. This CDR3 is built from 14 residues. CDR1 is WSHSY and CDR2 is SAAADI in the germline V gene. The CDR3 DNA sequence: TGCGCCAGCAGGGAAGGGGGTTCAAACACTGAAGCTTTCTTT. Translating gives CASREGGSNTEAFF.

CDR3 sequence (DNA): TGTGCCAGCAGTTTCCAGGGCGCTAACTATGGCTACACCTTC. This codes for CASSFQGANYGYTF. The genes are TRBV28 and TRBJ1-2; tentative D call: TRBD1 (5 bases). Germline CDR1 and CDR2: MDHEN and SYDVKM. V lost 3 bases to trimming and J lost 0 bases, with 8 bases between them. CDR3 length: 14 amino acids.

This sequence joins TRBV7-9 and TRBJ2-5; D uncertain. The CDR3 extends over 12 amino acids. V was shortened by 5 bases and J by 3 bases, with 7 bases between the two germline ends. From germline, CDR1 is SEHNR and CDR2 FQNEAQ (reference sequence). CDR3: CASSATEETQYF. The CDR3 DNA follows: TGTGCCAGCAGCGCAACTGAAGAGACCCAGTACTTC.

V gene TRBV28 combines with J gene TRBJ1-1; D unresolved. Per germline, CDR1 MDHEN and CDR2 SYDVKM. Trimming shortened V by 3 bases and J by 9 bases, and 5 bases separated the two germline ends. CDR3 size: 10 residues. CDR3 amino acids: CASSLGKAFF. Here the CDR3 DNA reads TGTGCCAGCAGTTTGGGGAAAGCTTTCTTT.